The clone carrying this T cell receptor (beta chain) turned up a few times. The antigen is undetermined. This record comes from a study of T-cell memory formation after mild COVID-19. Turning to the study itself: Clustering of TCRs was largely donor specific. Study-level findings and limits: Clones contracting day 15 to 85 were balanced CD4/CD8; later expanders leaned CD4+. The study found contracting CD4+ clones mainly in CM and EM and contracting CD8+ clones in EMRA.

5'RACE with constant-segment primers yielded barcoded, UMI-tagged TCR alpha and TCR beta cDNA libraries. TCRdb re-derived calls from the 5' RACE reads in MiXCR, one entry per CDR3 protein. The sample consists of roughly 480,000 distinct CDR3 sequences, more than 20% of them appearing once. The sequence was obtained from an adult woman who had mild COVID-19 (a few samples of this study predate the infection). Cell type and time point are not known. Sequenced material: PBMCs or a T cell subset sorted from them (not recorded which).

CDR3 region: CASSRARPRQFF. For the CDR3, the DNA is TGTGCCAGCAGTCGTGCGAGACCTCGGCAGTTCTTC. J is TRBJ2-1 and V is TRBV12-3 or TRBV12-4, with D uncertain. The V gene lost 5 bases and the J gene lost 12 bases, with 14 bases spanning the gap. CDR3 length: 12 residues.